The 11 T cell receptor beta chains below were found in one sample sequenced in a study of identifying expanded T cells in peripheral blood. Sequencing was performed with immunoSEQ multiplex PCR; in TCRdb, only in-frame clones are kept and a portion is missing. The data show 110,000 or so clones, with roughly nine tenths seen just once and approximately 8% held by the top ten. The sample was blood. The receptors were sampled from a person between 18 and 69 years old in good health.

The rearrangement links TRBV18 to TRBJ1-4; TRBD1 is a possible D gene (5 bases). Germline V gene data show CDR1 as KGHSH and CDR2 as LQKENI. The CDR3 has 13 residues. The V end was cut by 4 bases, the J end by 8 bases, with 11 bases between. The CDR3 region is CASSLGRDEKLFF. The CDR3 bases are TGTGCCAGCTCACTGGGCAGGGACGAAAAACTGTTTTTT.

In DNA, the CDR3 is TGTGCCAGCAGTTCCCAAACTAGGGTCGATGGAAAGCAGTACTTC. This sequence encodes CASSSQTRVDGKQYF. This chain joins TRBV6-5 and TRBJ2-7, with D possibly TRBD2 on 5 matching bases. The V and J ends lost 4 bases and 8 bases respectively, with 21 bases between them. CDR1 is MNHEY, CDR2 SVGAGI, per germline. This CDR3 spans 15 amino acids.

V gene TRBV21-1 combines with J gene TRBJ2-7; the listed D gene, TRBD2, was not tested against the DNA. TRBV21-1 is an annotated pseudogene. This CDR3 region has 17 residues. The CDR3 nucleotides are TGTGCCAGCAGCAAAGCGCTGAGGGGAGGGCCATCCTACGAGCAGTACTTC. Its protein product is CASSKALRGGPSYEQYF.

The chain links TRBV19 to TRBJ1-5, with 7 bases matching TRBD1. Unmatched junction bases numbered 15, after V lost 5 bases and J lost 5 bases. The CDR3 is 17 residues long. Germline CDR1 LNHDA, CDR2 SQIVND (reference sequence). Here the CDR3 DNA reads TGTGCCAGTAGTTCCCGTTGGGGACAGCAATATTATCAGCCCCAGCATTTT. This translates into CASSSRWGQQYYQPQHF.

The chain couples TRBV4-3 to TRBJ1-1; no clear D gene. Germline V lookup: CDR1 LGHNA, CDR2 YSLEER. Trimming removed 3 bases at V and 1 base at J, with 9 bases between. CDR3 size: 14 residues. In nucleotides, the CDR3 is TGCGCCAGCAGCCAGTGGCCGGGGAACACTGAAGCTTTCTTT. It specifies CASSQWPGNTEAFF.

This rearrangement joins TRBV18 to TRBJ2-5, with a tentative D call TRBD1 (5 bases). With 5 bases removed from V and 4 bases from J, the gap between germline ends came to 11 bases. Germline V lookup: CDR1 KGHSH, CDR2 LQKENI. CDR3 size: 13 residues. CDR3 DNA: TGTGCCAGCTCATCCCCCAGGGCAGAGACCCAGTACTTC. Its protein product is CASSSPRAETQYF.

V and J are TRBV18 and TRBJ2-7; 15 positions agree with TRBD2. This CDR3 has 17 residues. The V and J ends lost 3 bases and 2 bases, in that order; junction bases with no gene match: 5. Germline V CDR1 and CDR2: KGHSH, LQKENI. CDR3 bases: TGTGCCAGCTCACCTGGACTAGCGGGAGGGATCCCCTACGAGCAGTACTTC. Translated, it gives CASSPGLAGGIPYEQYF.

V and J are TRBV5-6 and TRBJ2-3; 9 nucleotides align to TRBD2. The CDR3 is made up of 18 amino acids. Germline CDR1 SGHDT, CDR2 YYEEEE. V lost 4 bases and J lost 0; bases outside the gene matches: 12. The CDR3 sequence is CASSTPSGVSSSTDTQYF. The CDR3 DNA follows: TGTGCCAGCAGCACCCCTAGCGGGGTTTCCTCTAGCACAGATACGCAGTATTTT.

This sequence joins TRBV7-2 and TRBJ2-1; D perhaps matches TRBD1 (6 bases). Trimming left V 0 bases short and J 0 bases short, with 15 bases between. The CDR3 runs to 18 residues. In germline, CDR1 is SGHTA, CDR2 FQGNSA. The DNA of the CDR3 is TGTGCCAGCAGCTTAGCGCCTAGAGGACAGTCCTCCTACAATGAGCAGTTCTTC. It encodes CASSLAPRGQSSYNEQFF. The entire variable domain, with the rest obtained from reference TRBV7-2 and TRBJ2-1, is as follows: GAGVSQSPSNKVTEKGKDVELRCDPISGHTALYWYRQSLGQGLEFLIYFQGNSAPDKSGLPSDRFSAERTGGSVSTLTIQRTQQEDSAVYLCASSLAPRGQSSYNEQFFGPGTRLTVL.

V is TRBV29-1 and J is TRBJ1-1; the D gene is possibly TRBD1 (6 bases). The CDR3 is 13 amino acids. The ends were cut back, 2 bases at V and 3 bases at J, with 10 bases in the middle. Germline V gene lookup returns CDR1 SQVTM and CDR2 ANQGSEA. This CDR3 is CSVERGGYTEAFF. CDR3 nucleotides: TGCAGCGTTGAAAGAGGGGGGTACACTGAAGCTTTCTTT.

V and J are TRBV4-3 and TRBJ2-7, with a tentative D call TRBD2 (6 bases). The CDR3 is made up of 13 amino acids. Germline lookup yields CDR1 LGHNA and CDR2 YSLEER. Trimming cost V 0 bases and J 8 bases, with 11 bases left between them. CDR3 nucleotides: TGCGCCAGCAGCCAAGAGATCGGGAGTCAGCAGTACTTC. This codes for CASSQEIGSQQYF.